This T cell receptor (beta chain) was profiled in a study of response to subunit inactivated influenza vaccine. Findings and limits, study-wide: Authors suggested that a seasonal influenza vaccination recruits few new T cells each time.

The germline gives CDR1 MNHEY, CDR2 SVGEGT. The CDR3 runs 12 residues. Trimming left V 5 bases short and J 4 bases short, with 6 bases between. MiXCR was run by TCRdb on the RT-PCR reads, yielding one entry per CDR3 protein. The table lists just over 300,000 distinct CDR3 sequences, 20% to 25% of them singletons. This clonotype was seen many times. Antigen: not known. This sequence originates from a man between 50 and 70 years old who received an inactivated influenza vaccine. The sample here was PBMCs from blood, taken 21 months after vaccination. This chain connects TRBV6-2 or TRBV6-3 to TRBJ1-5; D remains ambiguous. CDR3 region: CASSNVNQPQHF. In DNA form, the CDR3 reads TGTGCCAGCAGTAACGTTAATCAGCCCCAGCATTTT.